The table lists the clone carrying this T cell receptor (beta chain) with a few counts. Authors of the study amplified TCR beta CDR3 regions from RNA transcripts. HTBI primers were used for first-round RT-PCR of the TCR CDR3. TCRdb itself ran the multiplex PCR reads through MiXCR, one entry per CDR3 protein. This repertoire shows about 700,000 distinct CDR3 sequences, approximately 15% found once; its top ten account for about a tenth. V dropped 4 bases and J dropped 5; count of bases not matched to a gene: 15. CDR1 is DFQATT, CDR2 SNEGSKA, per germline (reference sequence). This CDR3 is 18 amino acids long. This sample was taken from a study of T cells in Graves' hyperthyroidism and ophthalmopathy.

Sequences were obtained from blood. The rearrangement joins TRBV20-1 to TRBJ2-2, with TRBD1 matching 11 bases. The receptor's source is a woman under 30 with Graves' hyperthyroidism. CDR3 protein: CSAKGQGAGYTATGELFF. The CDR3 nucleotides are TGCAGTGCTAAAGGACAGGGGGCTGGGTATACGGCGACCGGGGAGCTGTTTTTT.